The next 24 T cell receptor beta chains were all read from a single sample in a study of beta chain features in type 1 diabetes (dated by TCRdb to the late 2010s). Antigens for these TCRs are unknown. Libraries were made using the immunoSEQ multiplex PCR assay. The entire amount of isolated RNA was reverse transcribed using the High Capacity cDNA Reverse Transcription Kit, so the sequenced TCRB transcripts were expressed ones. Not all clones reach the TCRdb copy of this immuneACCESS table, which keeps in-frame sequences only. Checked studies attribute under half of the gap to unresolved V genes and leave the rest unexplained. Here the sample has hundreds of thousands of clones; about an eighth occur a single time. 0.022% of the sample rests with the top ten. Broad study findings and their caveats: In all four CD4+ subsets, TCRB CDR3 length was moderately but significantly shorter in type 1 diabetes patients.

Input material: naive CD4+ T cells from blood. The sample's cell subset or site label, decoded: true naive CD4+ T cells. The receptors here all came from a man between 18 and 35 years old with type 1 diabetes.

In the case of this clone: In the same sample, other DNA sequences code for this CDR3. The chain combines TRBV6-1 with TRBJ2-7; D remains ambiguous. Germline V gene lookup returns CDR1 MNHNS and CDR2 SASEGT. Trimming removed 2 bases at V and 3 bases at J, with 8 bases between. CDR3 length: 13 amino acids. Here the CDR3 DNA reads TGTGCCAGCAGTGAACGAAGCAGCTACGAGCAGTACTTC. Its translation is CASSERSSYEQYF.

The chain combines TRBV7-7 with TRBJ2-5; TRBD1 matches 7 bases. The V gene's germline CDR1 is SSHAT and CDR2 FNYEAQ (reference sequence). CDR3 length: 16 residues. With 5 bases clipped from V and 2 bases from J, the junction kept 11 bases outside the gene matches. The CDR3 bases are TGTGCCAGCAGCGCGGCCTCACAGGGGCCTCAAGAGACCCAGTACTTC. This codes for CASSAASQGPQETQYF.

This chain links TRBV6-5 with TRBJ2-5, with 9 bases lining up with TRBD2. CDR3 size: 16 residues. V was pared by 1 base and J by 5 bases, with 8 bases of the junction left unmatched. The germline V gene has CDR1 MNHEY and CDR2 SVGAGI. This CDR3 reads CASSYFYSGGPETQYF. The CDR3 DNA follows: TGTGCCAGCAGTTACTTCTATAGCGGGGGACCGGAGACCCAGTACTTC.

This clone was seen a handful of times. The rearrangement uses TRBV18 and TRBJ2-7; D might be TRBD2 (6 bases). This CDR3 is 17 amino acids long. Between the trimmed V and J ends, which lost 0 bases and 1 base, there was a span of 16 bases. Germline V CDR1 and CDR2: KGHSH, LQKENI. The CDR3 DNA sequence: TGTGCCAGCTCACCACCTCCGGGAGTTCCCGGGTCCTACGAGCAGTACTTC. Protein product: CASSPPPGVPGSYEQYF.

This clone was seen a handful of times. The chain combines TRBV2 with TRBJ1-5; D is undetermined. Per germline, CDR1 SNHLY and CDR2 FYNNEI. Trimming left V 6 bases short and J 4 bases short, with 10 bases between. The CDR3 has 13 amino acids. The CDR3 region is CASRAGGNQPQHF. The DNA for the CDR3 is TGTGCCAGCAGGGCGGGAGGGAATCAGCCCCAGCATTTT.

This clone was seen a handful of times. The V call is TRBV27, the J call TRBJ2-6; 8 positions agree with TRBD1. The CDR3 is made up of 17 amino acids. Germline V gene sequence: CDR1 MNHEY, CDR2 SMNVEV (reference sequence). The trim removed 6 bases at V and 0 bases at J, leaving 7 bases unmatched. Here the CDR3 reads CASRTHDRGSGANVLTF. CDR3 nucleotide sequence: TGTGCCAGCAGAACACACGACAGGGGCTCTGGGGCCAACGTCCTGACTTTC. Filled out from reference TRBV27 and TRBJ2-6, the complete variable domain reads EAQVTQNPRYLITVTGKKLTVTCSQNMNHEYMSWYRQDPGLGLRQIYYSMNVEVTDKGDVPEGYKVSRKEKRNFPLILESPSPNQTSLYFCASRTHDRGSGANVLTFGAGSRLTVL.

This clone was found a few times. V and J are TRBV5-6 and TRBJ2-7; the match to TRBD1 covers 9 bases. This CDR3 contains 16 residues. V was pared by 1 base and J by 2 bases, with 7 bases of the junction left unmatched. Germline V gene lookup returns CDR1 SGHDT and CDR2 YYEEEE. The CDR3 DNA follows: TGTGCCAGCAGCTTGTGGCGGGGACAGGGTCCCTACGAGCAGTACTTC. Its translation is CASSLWRGQGPYEQYF.

In this sample, this clone turned up a few times. V gene TRBV7-9 combines with J gene TRBJ1-5, with D possibly being TRBD1 (6 bases). V was cut by 5 bases and J by 4 bases, with 18 bases left in between. The germline V gene encodes CDR1 SEHNR and CDR2 FQNEAQ (reference sequence). This CDR3 has 16 residues. CDR3: CASSPSTGRGNQPQHF. The CDR3, as DNA: TGTGCCAGCAGCCCGTCGACAGGTCGCGGGAATCAGCCCCAGCATTTT.

J is TRBJ2-2 and V is TRBV30, with 7 bases aligning to TRBD1. V lost 1 base to trimming and J lost 3 bases; unmatched junction nucleotides: 5. The CDR3 is 15 residues long. The germline gives CDR1 GTSNPN, CDR2 SVGIG (reference sequence). The CDR3 is CAWSGRQGHTGELFF. CDR3 DNA sequence: TGTGCCTGGAGTGGACGACAGGGACACACCGGGGAGCTGTTTTTT.

The chain couples TRBV7-2 to TRBJ2-7, with 10 nucleotides matching TRBD2. The germline V gene has CDR1 SGHTA and CDR2 FQGNSA. With 5 bases clipped from V and 2 bases from J, the junction kept 6 bases outside the gene matches. The CDR3 sequence is 15 residues long. This CDR3 is CASSLTSGEAYEQYF. The CDR3, as DNA: TGTGCCAGCAGCCTAACTAGCGGGGAGGCCTACGAGCAGTACTTC. The full variable domain, its missing parts supplied by reference TRBV7-2 and TRBJ2-7, is GAGVSQSPSNKVTEKGKDVELRCDPISGHTALYWYRQSLGQGLEFLIYFQGNSAPDKSGLPSDRFSAERTGGSVSTLTIQRTQQEDSAVYLCASSLTSGEAYEQYFGPGTRLTVT.

The sample holds a few counts of this clone. V usage is TRBV28 and J usage is TRBJ2-4; D might be TRBD1 (6 bases). The CDR3 sequence is 14 residues long. Per germline, CDR1 MDHEN and CDR2 SYDVKM. With 4 bases removed from V and 2 bases from J, the gap between germline ends came to 9 bases. The CDR3: CASSSQGSKNIQYF. CDR3 sequence (DNA): TGTGCCAGCAGTTCTCAGGGGTCCAAAAACATTCAGTACTTC. The full variable domain, rest sourced from reference TRBV28 and TRBJ2-4, is DVKVTQSSRYLVKRTGEKVFLECVQDMDHENMFWYRQDPGLGLRLIYFSYDVKMKEKGDIPEGYSVSREKKERFSLILESASTNQTSMYLCASSSQGSKNIQYFGAGTRLSVL.

A few counts support this clone. The gene calls are TRBV6-1 and TRBJ1-4; D unclear. V lost 2 bases and J lost 7, with 14 bases in between. There are 15 residues in the CDR3. Germline CDR1 reads MNHNS; CDR2 reads SASEGT. The CDR3 protein is CASSEMRAVVEKLFF. In DNA, the CDR3 is TGTGCCAGCAGTGAAATGAGGGCGGTAGTTGAAAAACTGTTTTTT.

In its sample, this clone was seen a few times. This chain uses TRBV18 with TRBJ1-6; TRBD1 is a possible D gene (6 bases). The germline gives CDR1 KGHSH, CDR2 LQKENI. This CDR3 spans 15 amino acids. V shed 1 base and J shed 10 bases, with 14 bases lying between them. The CDR3 coding sequence is TGTGCCAGCTCACCACGGGCAGGGGAGGCATCACCCCTCCACTTT. Translation gives CASSPRAGEASPLHF. Full variable domain (missing parts from reference TRBV18 and TRBJ1-6): NAGVMQNPRHLVRRRGQEARLRCSPMKGHSHVYWYRQLPEEGLKFMVYLQKENIIDESGMPKERFSAEFPKEGPSILRIQQVVRGDSAAYFCASSPRAGEASPLHFGNGTRLTVT.

This clone appeared a few times. The V gene is TRBV6-6, the J gene TRBJ2-1; D remains unclear. CDR3 size: 11 residues. Germline V CDR1 and CDR2: MNHNY, SVGAGI (reference sequence). Trimming removed 4 bases at V and 9 bases at J, with 7 bases between. The CDR3 coding sequence is TGTGCCAGCAGTTTGAAAGCTGAGCAGTTCTTC. It specifies CASSLKAEQFF.

The rearrangement uses TRBV6-1 and TRBJ2-5, with 8 bases aligning to TRBD2. Germline values: CDR1 MNHNS, CDR2 SASEGT. The length of the CDR3 is 15 residues. V was pared by 1 base and J by 6 bases, with 7 bases of the junction left unmatched. CDR3: CASSEERLALKTQYF. The CDR3 DNA follows: TGTGCCAGCAGTGAAGAGAGACTAGCGTTAAAGACCCAGTACTTC.

V is TRBV5-4 and J is TRBJ2-7, with 8 bases that match TRBD1. Germline CDR1 reads SGHNT; CDR2 reads YYREEE (reference sequence). The CDR3 consists of 16 residues. After removal of 0 bases from V and 0 bases from J, the junction contained 5 bases not matched to a gene. The CDR3 coding sequence is TGTGCCAGCAGCTTGGGGCAGGGGGCGAGCTCCTACGAGCAGTACTTC. Protein product: CASSLGQGASSYEQYF.

This clone was detected only a few times. This chain uses TRBV4-1 with TRBJ1-4; a possible D gene is TRBD1 (6 bases). The germline V and J ends were trimmed by 8 bases and 13 bases, with 11 bases remaining between them. This CDR3 is built from 10 residues. CDR1 is MGHRA, CDR2 YSYEKL, per germline. The CDR3 nucleotides read TGCGCCAGCCACAGGGTCGGACTGTTTTTT. Translating it yields CASHRVGLFF.

The CDR3 loop reads CASSPGQGHTIYF. CDR3 nucleotide sequence: TGTGCCAGCAGCCCGGGTCAGGGACACACCATATATTTT. This chain uses TRBV7-6 with TRBJ1-3; tentatively, D is TRBD1 (5 bases). V lost 5 bases and J lost 8, with 13 bases in between. The CDR3 has 13 residues. Germline assignment: CDR1 SGHVS and CDR2 FNYEAQ. The full variable domain, rest sourced from reference TRBV7-6 and TRBJ1-3, is GAGVSQSPRYKVTKRGQDVALRCDPISGHVSLYWYRQALGQGPEFLTYFNYEAQQDKSGLPNDRFSAERPEGSISTLTIQRTEQRDSAMYRCASSPGQGHTIYFGEGSWLTVV.

In this sample, this clone turned up a few times. This sequence joins TRBV19 and TRBJ2-7; TRBD1 aligns across 10 bases. The CDR3 spans 13 residues. V lost 6 bases, J lost 6 bases, and 5 bases stayed unmatched. The germline gives CDR1 LNHDA, CDR2 SQIVND (reference sequence). This chain's CDR3 is CASRGTGEREQYF. In nucleotides, the CDR3 is TGTGCCAGTAGGGGGACAGGGGAGCGCGAGCAGTACTTC.

The V call is TRBV9, the J call TRBJ2-5; no clear D gene. There are 13 residues in the CDR3. CDR1 is SGDLS and CDR2 is YYNGEE in the germline V gene. The V and J ends lost 4 bases and 8 bases respectively, with 15 bases between them. CDR3 sequence reads: CASSPISSGTQYF. In nucleotides, the CDR3 is TGTGCCAGCAGCCCTATATCATCAGGTACCCAGTACTTC.

The DNA of the CDR3 is TGTGCCAGCAGCTTATCGGTAGTCGACACCGGGGAGCTGTTTTTT. This gives the protein CASSLSVVDTGELFF. The rearrangement links TRBV7-9 to TRBJ2-2; D ambiguous. V lost 2 bases, J lost 3 bases, and 10 bases lay in between. The CDR3 sequence is 15 residues long. Germline loops: CDR1 SEHNR, CDR2 FQNEAQ (reference sequence).

Of note for this clone: Other DNA sequences in this specimen translate into the identical CDR3. In DNA form, the CDR3 reads TGTGCCTGGAGTGTACAAGGAAATAGCAATCAGCCCCAGCATTTT. Protein: CAWSVQGNSNQPQHF. The V call is TRBV30, the J call TRBJ1-5; no reliable D call. Per the germline V gene, CDR1 is GTSNPN and CDR2 is SVGIG (reference sequence). V was cut by 0 bases and J by 0 bases, with 9 bases left in between. This CDR3 contains 15 residues.

The chain combines TRBV28 with TRBJ1-2; 8 nucleotides match TRBD1. Germline V gives CDR1 MDHEN, CDR2 SYDVKM. V shed 7 bases, J shed 4 bases, and the junction held 5 bases outside the gene matches. The CDR3 is made up of 13 amino acids. DNA of the CDR3: TGTGCCAGCACCACCGGGACAGGCTATGGCTACACCTTC. This encodes CASTTGTGYGYTF.

The rearrangement uses TRBV4-1 and TRBJ2-4; D unclear. V dropped 2 bases and J dropped 8 bases, with 7 bases sitting between them. The V gene's germline CDR1 is MGHRA and CDR2 YSYEKL. The CDR3 has 12 amino acids. CDR3: CASSQPRDIQYF. As DNA, the CDR3 is TGCGCCAGCAGCCAACCTCGAGACATTCAGTACTTC.